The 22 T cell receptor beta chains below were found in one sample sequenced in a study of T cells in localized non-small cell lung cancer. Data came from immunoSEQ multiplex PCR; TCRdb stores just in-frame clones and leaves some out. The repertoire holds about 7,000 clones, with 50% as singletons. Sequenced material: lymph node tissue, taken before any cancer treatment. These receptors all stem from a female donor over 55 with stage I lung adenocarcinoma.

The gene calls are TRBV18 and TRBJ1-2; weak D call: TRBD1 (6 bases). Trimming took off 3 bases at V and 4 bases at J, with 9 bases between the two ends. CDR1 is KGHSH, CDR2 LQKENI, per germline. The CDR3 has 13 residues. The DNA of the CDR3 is TGTGCCAGCTCACCCGGCAGGGGCTATGGCTACACCTTC. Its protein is CASSPGRGYGYTF.

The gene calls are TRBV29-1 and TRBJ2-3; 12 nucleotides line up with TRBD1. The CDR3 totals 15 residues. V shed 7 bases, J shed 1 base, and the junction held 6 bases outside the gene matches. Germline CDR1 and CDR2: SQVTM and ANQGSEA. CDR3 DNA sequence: TGCAGCGCCACCGGGACAGGGGGCCGCACAGATACGCAGTATTTT. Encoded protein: CSATGTGGRTDTQYF.

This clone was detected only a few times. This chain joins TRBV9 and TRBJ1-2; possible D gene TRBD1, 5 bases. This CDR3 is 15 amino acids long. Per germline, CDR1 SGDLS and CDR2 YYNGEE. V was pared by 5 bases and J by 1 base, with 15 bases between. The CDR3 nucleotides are TGTGCCAGCAGATGGGCAGGGCAAATTAACTATGGCTACACCTTC. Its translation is CASRWAGQINYGYTF.

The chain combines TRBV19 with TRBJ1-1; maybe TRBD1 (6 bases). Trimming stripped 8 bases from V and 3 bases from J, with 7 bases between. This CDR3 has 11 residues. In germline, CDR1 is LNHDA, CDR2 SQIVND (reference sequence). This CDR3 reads CASGQYTEAFF. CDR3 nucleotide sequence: TGTGCCAGTGGACAGTACACTGAAGCTTTCTTT.

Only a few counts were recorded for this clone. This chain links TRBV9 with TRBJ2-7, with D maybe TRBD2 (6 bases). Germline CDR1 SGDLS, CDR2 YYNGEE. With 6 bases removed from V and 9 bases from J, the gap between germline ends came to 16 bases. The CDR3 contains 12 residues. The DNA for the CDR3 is TGTGCCAGCAATACTAGCCCCCAGGGGCAGTACTTC. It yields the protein CASNTSPQGQYF.

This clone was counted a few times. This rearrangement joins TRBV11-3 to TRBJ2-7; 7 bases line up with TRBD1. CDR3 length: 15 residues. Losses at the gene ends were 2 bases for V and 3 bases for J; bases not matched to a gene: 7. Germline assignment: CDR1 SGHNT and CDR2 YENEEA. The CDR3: CASSLTTGRLYEQYF. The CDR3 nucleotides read TGTGCCAGCAGCTTAACGACAGGGAGACTCTACGAGCAGTACTTC.

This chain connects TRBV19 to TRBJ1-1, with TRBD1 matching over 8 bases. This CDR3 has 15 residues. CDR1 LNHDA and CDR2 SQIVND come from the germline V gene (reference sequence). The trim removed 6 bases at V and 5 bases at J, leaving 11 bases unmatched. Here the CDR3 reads CASRLSDRGWTEAFF. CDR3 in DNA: TGTGCCAGTAGGCTATCCGACAGGGGATGGACTGAAGCTTTCTTT.

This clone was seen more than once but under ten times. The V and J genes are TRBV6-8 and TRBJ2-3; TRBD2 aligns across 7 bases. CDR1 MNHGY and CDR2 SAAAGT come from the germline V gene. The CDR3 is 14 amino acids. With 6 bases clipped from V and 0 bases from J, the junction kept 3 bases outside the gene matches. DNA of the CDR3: TGTGCCAGCAGAAATAGCGGGAGCACAGATACGCAGTATTTT. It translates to CASRNSGSTDTQYF.

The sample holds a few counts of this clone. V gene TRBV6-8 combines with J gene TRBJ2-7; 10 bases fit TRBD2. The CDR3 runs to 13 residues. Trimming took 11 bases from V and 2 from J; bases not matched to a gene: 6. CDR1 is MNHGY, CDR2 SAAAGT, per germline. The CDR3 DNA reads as TGTGCCGCCCGGACTAGCGGCCCCTACGAGCAGTACTTC. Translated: CAARTSGPYEQYF.

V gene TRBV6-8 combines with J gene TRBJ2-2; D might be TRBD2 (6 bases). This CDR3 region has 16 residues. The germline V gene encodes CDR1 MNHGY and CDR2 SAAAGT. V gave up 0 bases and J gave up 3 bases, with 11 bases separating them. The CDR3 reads CASSYSTRLHTGELFF. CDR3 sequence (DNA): TGTGCCAGCAGTTACTCGACTAGACTTCACACCGGGGAGCTGTTTTTT.

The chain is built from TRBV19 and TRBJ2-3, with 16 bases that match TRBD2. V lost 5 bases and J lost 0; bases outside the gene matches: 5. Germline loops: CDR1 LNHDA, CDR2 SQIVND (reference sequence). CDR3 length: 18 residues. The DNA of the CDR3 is TGTGCCAGTAGTCCGCCGGGACTAGCGGGGGGGAGCACAGATACGCAGTATTTT. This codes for CASSPPGLAGGSTDTQYF.

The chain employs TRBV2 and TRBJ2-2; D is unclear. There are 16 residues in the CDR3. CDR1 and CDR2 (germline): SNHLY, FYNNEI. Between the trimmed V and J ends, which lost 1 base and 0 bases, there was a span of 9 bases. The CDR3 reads CASSEVRTSNTGELFF. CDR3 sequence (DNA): TGTGCCAGCAGTGAAGTTCGAACCTCGAACACCGGGGAGCTGTTTTTT.

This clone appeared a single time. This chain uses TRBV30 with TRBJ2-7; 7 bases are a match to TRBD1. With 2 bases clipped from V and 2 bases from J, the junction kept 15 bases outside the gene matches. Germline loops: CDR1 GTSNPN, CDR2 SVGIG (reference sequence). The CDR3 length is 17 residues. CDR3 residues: CAWSNGIGGAPTYEQYF. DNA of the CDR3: TGTGCCTGGAGTAACGGAATAGGGGGCGCGCCCACCTACGAGCAGTACTTC.

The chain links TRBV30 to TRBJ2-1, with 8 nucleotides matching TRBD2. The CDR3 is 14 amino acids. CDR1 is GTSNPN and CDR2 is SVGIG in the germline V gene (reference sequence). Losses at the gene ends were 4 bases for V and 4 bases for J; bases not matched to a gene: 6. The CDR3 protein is CAWIRAGGYNEQFF. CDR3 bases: TGTGCCTGGATTAGGGCGGGGGGTTACAATGAGCAGTTCTTC.

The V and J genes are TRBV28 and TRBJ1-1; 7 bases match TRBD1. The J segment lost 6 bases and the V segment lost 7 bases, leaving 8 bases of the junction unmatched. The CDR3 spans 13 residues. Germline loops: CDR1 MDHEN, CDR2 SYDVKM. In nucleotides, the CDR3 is TGTGCCAGCACCCACAGGGGAAAGGCTGAAGCTTTCTTT. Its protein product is CASTHRGKAEAFF.

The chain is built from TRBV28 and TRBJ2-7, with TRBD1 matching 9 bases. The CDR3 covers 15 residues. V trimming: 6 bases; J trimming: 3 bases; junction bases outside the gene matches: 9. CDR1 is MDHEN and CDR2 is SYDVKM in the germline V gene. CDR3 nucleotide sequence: TGTGCCAGCAGGTACGCCGGGACAGGGCACTACGAGCAGTACTTC. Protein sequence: CASRYAGTGHYEQYF.

CDR3 DNA sequence: TGTGCCAGCAGTTACGCTAGCGGGCGCACCGGGGAGCTGTTTTTT. This gives the protein CASSYASGRTGELFF. This chain connects TRBV6-8 to TRBJ2-2; 8 nucleotides align to TRBD2. From germline, CDR1 is MNHGY and CDR2 SAAAGT. The CDR3 runs 15 residues. With V trimmed by 2 bases and J by 4 bases, 3 bases remained unmatched.

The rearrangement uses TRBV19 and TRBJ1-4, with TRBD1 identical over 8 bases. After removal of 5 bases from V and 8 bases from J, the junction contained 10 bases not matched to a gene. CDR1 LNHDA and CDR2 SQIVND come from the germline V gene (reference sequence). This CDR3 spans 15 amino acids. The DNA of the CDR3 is TGTGCCAGTAGTCCTCGGACAGGGCTGGGCGAAAAACTGTTTTTT. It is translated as CASSPRTGLGEKLFF.

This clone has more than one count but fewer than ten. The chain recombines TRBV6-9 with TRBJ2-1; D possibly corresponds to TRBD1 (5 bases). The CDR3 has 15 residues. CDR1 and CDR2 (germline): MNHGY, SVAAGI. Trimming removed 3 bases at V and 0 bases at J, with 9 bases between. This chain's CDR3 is CASSYRATSYNEQFF. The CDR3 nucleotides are TGTGCCAGCAGTTACAGGGCCACCTCCTACAATGAGCAGTTCTTC.

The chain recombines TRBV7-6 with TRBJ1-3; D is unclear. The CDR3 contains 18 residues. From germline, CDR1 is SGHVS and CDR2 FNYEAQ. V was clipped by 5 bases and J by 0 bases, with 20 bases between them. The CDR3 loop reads CASSQDDGRQNSGNTIYF. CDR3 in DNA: TGTGCCAGCAGCCAAGATGACGGGCGGCAGAACTCTGGAAACACCATATATTTT.

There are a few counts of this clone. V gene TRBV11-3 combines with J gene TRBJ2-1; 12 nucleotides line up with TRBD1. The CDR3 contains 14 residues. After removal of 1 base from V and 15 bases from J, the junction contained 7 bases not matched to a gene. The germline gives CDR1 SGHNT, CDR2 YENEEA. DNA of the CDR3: TGTGCCAGCAGCTTAGTACTGGGACAGGGGGCTTGGTTCTTC. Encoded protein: CASSLVLGQGAWFF. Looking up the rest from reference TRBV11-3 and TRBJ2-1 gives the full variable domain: EAGVVQSPRYKIIEKKQPVAFWCNPISGHNTLYWYLQNLGQGPELLIRYENEEAVDDSQLPKDRFSAERLKGVDSTLKIQPAELGDSAVYLCASSLVLGQGAWFFGPGTRLTVL.

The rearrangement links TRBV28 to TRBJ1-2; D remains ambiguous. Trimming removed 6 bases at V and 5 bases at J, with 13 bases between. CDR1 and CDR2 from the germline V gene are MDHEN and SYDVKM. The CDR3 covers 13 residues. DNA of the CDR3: TGTGCCAGCAGCCCCCAAACCCTTTATGGCTACACCTTC. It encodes CASSPQTLYGYTF.